The clone carrying this T cell receptor beta chain registers medium-sized by frequency. Multiplex touch-down PCR amplified TRB using TRB-A and TRB-B pools in one tube. TCRdb reanalyzed the multiplex PCR reads and collapses them to one entry per CDR3 protein, without DNA. This repertoire includes 5,100 or so distinct CDR3 sequences. The data originate from a study of T cell clusters in autoimmune cytopenias. Germline V lookup: CDR1 LNHDA, CDR2 SQIVND (reference sequence). The CDR3 runs 14 residues. Each sample's input was 250 ng genomic DNA, roughly 38,000 genome equivalents. These data were also reused for a study on T cell repertoires in aging, cancer and after chemotherapy. From that report: Compared with age-matched healthy donors, untreated hematological or solid cancer patients showed higher blood TCR clonality.

The specimen was peripheral blood. This chain connects TRBV19 to TRBJ2-5; checking the TCRdb D call of TRBD1 is not possible without DNA. This TCR was sampled from a human donor in good health. The CDR3 is CASSIGGRLETQYF.